These 23 T cell receptor beta chains were sequenced from one sample in a study of T-cell memory formation after mild COVID-19. TCRdb re-called the 5' RACE reads through MiXCR, storing one row per CDR3 protein. This table holds about 560,000 distinct CDR3 sequences, 17% found once. The sample taken for sequencing was PBMCs or a T cell subset sorted from them (not recorded which). The source is an adult woman who had mild COVID-19 (a few samples of this study predate the infection). Cell type and time point are not known.

This clonotype was counted many times. V and J are TRBV6-2 or TRBV6-3 and TRBJ2-7, with TRBD1 matching 9 bases. The CDR3 is made up of 14 amino acids. Trimming cost V 5 bases and J 3 bases; bases outside gene matches: 5. Germline lookup yields CDR1 MNHEY and CDR2 SVGEGT. Here the CDR3 DNA reads TGTGCCAGCAGTCGACGGGACAGGGACTACGAGCAGTACTTC. Its translation is CASSRRDRDYEQYF.

The V call is TRBV28, the J call TRBJ1-1; tentative D call: TRBD1 (6 bases). Trimming left V 3 bases short and J 5 bases short, with 19 bases between. Per the germline V gene, CDR1 is MDHEN and CDR2 is SYDVKM. The CDR3 has 16 amino acids. The CDR3 DNA sequence: TGTGCCAGCAGTTTCATTACCCAGGGGCCGGGGACTGAAGCTTTCTTT. This translates into CASSFITQGPGTEAFF.

The rearrangement joins TRBV5-6 to TRBJ2-7, with D possibly being TRBD2 (6 bases). CDR3 length equals 14 residues. The V gene lost 3 bases and the J gene lost 0 bases, with 10 bases spanning the gap. The V gene's germline CDR1 is SGHDT and CDR2 YYEEEE. In DNA, the CDR3 is TGTGCCAGCAGCTCGGCGGGAATCTCCTACGAGCAGTACTTC. Translation gives CASSSAGISYEQYF.

This clonotype was found many times. This chain uses TRBV27 with TRBJ2-5; the match to TRBD1 covers 10 bases. Trimming removed 6 bases from V and 4 bases from J; junction bases left unmatched: 8. Germline CDR1 reads MNHEY; CDR2 reads SMNVEV (reference sequence). CDR3 size: 15 residues. The chain's CDR3 is CASRAGTGVRETQYF. CDR3 nucleotide sequence: TGTGCCAGCAGAGCGGGGACAGGGGTACGAGAGACCCAGTACTTC.

The genes are TRBV2 and TRBJ1-3; D possibly corresponds to TRBD1 (6 bases). V lost 6 bases and J lost 1, with 13 bases in between. CDR1 is SNHLY and CDR2 is FYNNEI in the germline V gene. The CDR3 is 15 residues long. The CDR3 DNA reads TGTGCCAGCAGGGACAGTTTTCGGTCTGGAAACACCATATATTTT. This translates into CASRDSFRSGNTIYF.

This clonotype was counted a few times. The chain couples TRBV29-1 to TRBJ2-1, with a weak D call TRBD2 (6 bases). This CDR3 region has 15 residues. Germline-derived CDR1 and CDR2 are SQVTM and ANQGSEA. With 3 bases removed from V and 6 bases from J, the gap between germline ends came to 18 bases. The CDR3 protein is CSVERTITVSNEQFF. CDR3 DNA sequence: TGCAGCGTTGAGAGGACTATTACCGTTTCCAATGAGCAGTTCTTC.

This chain links TRBV12-3 or TRBV12-4 with TRBJ2-1; D ambiguous. This CDR3 comprises 15 residues. The V gene lost 7 bases and the J gene lost 5 bases, with 18 bases spanning the gap. The CDR3, as DNA: TGTGCCAGCACCCCCTTAGGCCTATCAGACAATGAGCAGTTCTTC. This encodes CASTPLGLSDNEQFF.

This clonotype has just a few counts. The CDR3 sequence is CATSRGSGNTIYF. Here the CDR3 DNA reads TGTGCCACCAGTCGGGGCTCTGGAAACACCATATATTTT. The rearrangement uses TRBV24-1 and TRBJ1-3; D remains ambiguous. This CDR3 contains 13 residues. The ends were cut back, 6 bases at V and 0 bases at J, with 5 bases in the middle. The germline V gene has CDR1 KGHDR and CDR2 SFDVKD.

This clonotype was observed a handful of times. CDR3 sequence reads: CSAWDIYGYTF. In nucleotides, the CDR3 is TGCAGTGCTTGGGACATCTATGGCTACACCTTC. The chain recombines TRBV20-1 with TRBJ1-2; D is possibly TRBD1 (6 bases). The CDR3 runs 11 residues. Germline CDR1 is DFQATT and CDR2 is SNEGSKA (reference sequence). V lost 5 bases and J lost 4, with 8 bases in between.

The rearrangement joins TRBV13 to TRBJ1-1; D might be TRBD1 (6 bases). V lost 5 bases and J 2 bases, leaving 15 bases between the germline ends. The length of the CDR3 is 15 residues. Germline-derived CDR1 and CDR2 are PRHDT and FYEKMQ (reference sequence). CDR3 sequence (DNA): TGTGCCAGCAGCGCGGGCGGGACACACAACACTGAAGCTTTCTTT. Amino acid sequence: CASSAGGTHNTEAFF.

This chain links TRBV15 with TRBJ1-2, with no clear D. The V and J ends lost 5 bases and 3 bases respectively, with 10 bases between them. There are 13 residues in the CDR3. Germline CDR1 LNHNV, CDR2 YYDKDF (reference sequence). In nucleotides, the CDR3 is TGTGCCACCAGCTCTAGTCGGGACTATGGCTACACCTTC. Its protein is CATSSSRDYGYTF.

This sequence joins TRBV2 and TRBJ2-1; perhaps TRBD2 as D (6 bases). CDR1 SNHLY and CDR2 FYNNEI come from the germline V gene. V was pared by 3 bases and J by 4 bases, with 19 bases between. The CDR3 runs to 17 residues. The CDR3 nucleotides are TGTGCCAGCAGTGATAGTGGCGCGGGATGGGCTTACAATGAGCAGTTCTTC. Encoded protein: CASSDSGAGWAYNEQFF.

The J gene is TRBJ2-3, the V gene TRBV25-1; TRBD2 is a possible D gene (6 bases). Germline CDR1 and CDR2: MGHDK and SYGVNS. This CDR3 is 15 amino acids long. V was clipped by 6 bases and J by 4 bases, with 17 bases between them. CDR3 nucleotides: TGTGCCAGCAGCCGGAATACGGGAGCATCAGATACGCAGTATTTT. Translation gives CASSRNTGASDTQYF.

V is TRBV12-3 or TRBV12-4 and J is TRBJ2-7; 13 bases are a match to TRBD2. The V gene end was trimmed by 6 bases and the J gene end by 4 bases; junction bases not matched to a gene: 3. The CDR3 loop spans 14 amino acids. The CDR3 DNA is TGTGCCAGCAGACCGGGACTAGCGGGATACGAGCAGTACTTC. This sequence encodes CASRPGLAGYEQYF.

The chain uses TRBV7-3 and TRBJ2-7; 9 nucleotides match TRBD1. The germline CDR1 and CDR2 sequences are SGHTA and FQGTGA. This CDR3 region has 14 residues. J lost 1 base, V lost 9 bases, and 7 bases had no gene match. The CDR3 is CARGPGQGSYEQYF. CDR3 in DNA: TGTGCCAGAGGACCGGGACAGGGTTCCTACGAGCAGTACTTC.

This chain uses TRBV30 with TRBJ1-6, with 8 bases aligning to TRBD1. J lost 7 bases, V lost 4 bases, and 6 bases had no gene match. Germline CDR1 is GTSNPN and CDR2 is SVGIG (reference sequence). The CDR3 is made up of 14 amino acids. The CDR3 DNA sequence: TGTGCCTGGAACGGACAGGGAACCAATTCACCCCTCCACTTT. It codes for CAWNGQGTNSPLHF. The complete variable domain, with remaining parts taken from reference TRBV30 and TRBJ1-6, reads SQTIHQWPATLVQPVGSPLSLECTVEGTSNPNLYWYRQAAGRGLQLLFYSVGIGQISSEVPQNLSASRPQDRQFILSSKKLLLSDSGFYLCAWNGQGTNSPLHFGNGTRLTVT.

The chain joins TRBV20-1 to TRBJ2-7; the match to TRBD1 covers 8 bases. Germline trimming cut 6 bases from V and 5 bases from J; bases unmatched to any gene: 15. The CDR3 consists of 15 residues. Germline V gives CDR1 DFQATT, CDR2 SNEGSKA (reference sequence). The CDR3 nucleotides are TGCAGTGCCCGAGGACAGGGAGGTCTACGAGACGAGCAGTACTTC. It codes for CSARGQGGLRDEQYF.

The chain joins TRBV5-1 to TRBJ1-4; 8 bases match TRBD1. Germline CDR1 SGHRS, CDR2 YFSETQ. CDR3 length equals 12 residues. V shed 3 bases, J shed 12 bases, and the junction held 4 bases outside the gene matches. This CDR3 is CASSSGQGQLFF. CDR3 coding DNA: TGCGCCAGCAGCTCTGGACAGGGCCAACTGTTTTTT.

This clonotype occurred a few times. The chain couples TRBV7-3 to TRBJ2-3, with 8 positions matching TRBD2. J lost 3 bases, V lost 5 bases, and 10 bases had no gene match. CDR3 size: 16 residues. In germline, CDR1 is SGHTA, CDR2 FQGTGA. CDR3 DNA: TGTGCCAGCAGCGGAGGGGGGACTAGTCGTACAGATACGCAGTATTTT. Its protein product is CASSGGGTSRTDTQYF.

This clonotype came up many times. This sequence joins TRBV12-3 or TRBV12-4 and TRBJ2-7; D call uncertain. The CDR3 loop spans 12 amino acids. V lost 6 bases, J lost 3 bases, and 9 bases lay in between. The CDR3 here is CASSRLIYEQYF. In DNA form, the CDR3 reads TGTGCCAGCAGCCGACTCATCTACGAGCAGTACTTC.

Many counts were recorded for this clonotype. The rearrangement uses TRBV27 and TRBJ2-5; D may be TRBD1 (5 bases). The CDR3 sequence is 15 residues long. Germline-derived CDR1 and CDR2 are MNHEY and SMNVEV (reference sequence). Trimming took off 4 bases at V and 6 bases at J, with 18 bases between the two ends. The CDR3 DNA sequence: TGTGCCAGCAGTTCTGGCCAGGGTGCGTGGAAGACCCAGTACTTC. This encodes CASSSGQGAWKTQYF.

This clonotype has just a few counts. The chain couples TRBV5-1 to TRBJ1-1; D unresolved. The CDR3 extends over 15 amino acids. V dropped 0 bases and J dropped 0 bases, with 9 bases sitting between them. Germline CDR1 is SGHRS and CDR2 is YFSETQ. DNA of the CDR3: TGCGCCAGCAGCTTGGAGGTGACGGTGAACACTGAAGCTTTCTTT. Protein product: CASSLEVTVNTEAFF. The whole variable domain, filled in from reference TRBV5-1 and TRBJ1-1, reads KAGVTQTPRYLIKTRGQQVTLSCSPISGHRSVSWYQQTPGQGLQFLFEYFSETQRNKGNFPGRFSGRQFSNSRSEMNVSTLELGDSALYLCASSLEVTVNTEAFFGQGTRLTVV.

This clonotype has just a few counts. The rearrangement uses TRBV2 and TRBJ2-5, with 10 bases identical to TRBD1. Trimming removed 5 bases from V and 1 base from J; junction bases left unmatched: 4. Germline values: CDR1 SNHLY, CDR2 FYNNEI. This CDR3 has 15 residues. The CDR3 nucleotides read TGTGCCAGCAGTCCCGGGACAGGGGTCCAAGAGACCCAGTACTTC. This codes for CASSPGTGVQETQYF.